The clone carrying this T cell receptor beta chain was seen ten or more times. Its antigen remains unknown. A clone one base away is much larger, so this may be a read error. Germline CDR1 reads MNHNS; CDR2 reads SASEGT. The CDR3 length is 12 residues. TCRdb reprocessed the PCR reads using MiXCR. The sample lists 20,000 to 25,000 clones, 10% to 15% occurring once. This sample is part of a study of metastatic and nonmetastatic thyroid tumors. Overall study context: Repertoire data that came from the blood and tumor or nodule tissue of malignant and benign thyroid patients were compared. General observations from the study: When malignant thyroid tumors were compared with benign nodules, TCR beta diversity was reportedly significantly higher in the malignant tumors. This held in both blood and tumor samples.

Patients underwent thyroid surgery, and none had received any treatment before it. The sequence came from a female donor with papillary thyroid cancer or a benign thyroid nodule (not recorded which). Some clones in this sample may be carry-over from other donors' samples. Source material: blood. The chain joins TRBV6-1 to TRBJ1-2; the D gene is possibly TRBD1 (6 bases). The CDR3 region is CASKGQNYGCTF. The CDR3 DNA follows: TGTGCCAGCAAAGGACAGAACTATGGCTGCACCTTC.